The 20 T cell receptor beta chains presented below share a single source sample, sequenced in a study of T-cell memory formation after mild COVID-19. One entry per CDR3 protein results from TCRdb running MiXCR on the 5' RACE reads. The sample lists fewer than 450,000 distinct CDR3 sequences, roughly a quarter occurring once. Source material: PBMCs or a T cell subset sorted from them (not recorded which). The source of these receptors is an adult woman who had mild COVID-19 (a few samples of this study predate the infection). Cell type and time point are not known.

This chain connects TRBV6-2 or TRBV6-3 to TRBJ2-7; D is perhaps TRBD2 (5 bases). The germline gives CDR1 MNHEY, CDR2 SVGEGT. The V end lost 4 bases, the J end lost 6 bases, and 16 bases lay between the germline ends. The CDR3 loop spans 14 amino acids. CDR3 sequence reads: CASSWLRQEGEQYF. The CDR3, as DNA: TGTGCCAGCAGTTGGCTTCGACAAGAGGGCGAGCAGTACTTC.

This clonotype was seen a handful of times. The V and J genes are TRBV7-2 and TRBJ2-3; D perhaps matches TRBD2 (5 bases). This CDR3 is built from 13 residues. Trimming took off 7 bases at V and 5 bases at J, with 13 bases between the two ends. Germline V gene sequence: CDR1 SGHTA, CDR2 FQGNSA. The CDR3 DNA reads TGTGCCAGCAACACCGGGGTGGAAGATACGCAGTATTTT. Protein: CASNTGVEDTQYF.

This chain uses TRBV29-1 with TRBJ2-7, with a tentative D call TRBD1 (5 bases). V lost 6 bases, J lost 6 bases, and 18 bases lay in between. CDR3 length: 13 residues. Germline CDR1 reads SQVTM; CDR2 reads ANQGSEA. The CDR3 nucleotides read TGCAGCGTCCAGGGTATAGCTATGGGCGAGCAGTACTTC. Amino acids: CSVQGIAMGEQYF.

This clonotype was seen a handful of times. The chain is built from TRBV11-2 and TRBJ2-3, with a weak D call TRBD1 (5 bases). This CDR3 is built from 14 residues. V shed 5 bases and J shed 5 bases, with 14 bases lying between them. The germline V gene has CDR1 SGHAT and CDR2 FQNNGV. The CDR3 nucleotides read TGTGCCAGCAGCCCCGTGGCAGGGCTAGATACGCAGTATTTT. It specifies CASSPVAGLDTQYF. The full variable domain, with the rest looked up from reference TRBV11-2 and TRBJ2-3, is EAGVAQSPRYKIIEKRQSVAFWCNPISGHATLYWYQQILGQGPKLLIQFQNNGVVDDSQLPKDRFSAERLKGVDSTLKIQPAKLEDSAVYLCASSPVAGLDTQYFGPGTRLTVL.

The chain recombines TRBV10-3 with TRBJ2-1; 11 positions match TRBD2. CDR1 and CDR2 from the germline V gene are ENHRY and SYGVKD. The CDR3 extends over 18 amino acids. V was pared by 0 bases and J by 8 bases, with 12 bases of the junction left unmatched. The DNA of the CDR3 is TGTGCCATCAGTGAGTCGTTCACTAGCGGGAGTGTTTTGGATGAGCAGTTCTTC. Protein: CAISESFTSGSVLDEQFF.

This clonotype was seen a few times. The CDR3: CASRISYRNTEAFF. In nucleotides, the CDR3 is TGTGCCAGCAGAATCAGCTACAGAAACACTGAAGCTTTCTTT. V and J are TRBV27 and TRBJ1-1, with D uncertain. CDR1 is MNHEY and CDR2 is SMNVEV in the germline V gene (reference sequence). V lost 6 bases, J lost 2 bases, and 13 bases lay in between. The CDR3 covers 14 residues.

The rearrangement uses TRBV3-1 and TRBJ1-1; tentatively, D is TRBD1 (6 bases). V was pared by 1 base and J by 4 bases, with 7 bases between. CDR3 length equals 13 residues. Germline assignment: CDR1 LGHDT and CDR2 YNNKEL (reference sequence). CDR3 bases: TGTGCCAGCAGCCAAGGGACAGCCACTGAAGCTTTCTTT. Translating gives CASSQGTATEAFF.

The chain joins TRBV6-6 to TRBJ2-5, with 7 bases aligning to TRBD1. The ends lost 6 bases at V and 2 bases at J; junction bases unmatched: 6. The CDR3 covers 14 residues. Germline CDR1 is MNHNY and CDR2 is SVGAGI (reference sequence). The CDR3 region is CASSRDRVQETQYF. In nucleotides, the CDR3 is TGTGCCAGCAGCCGCGACAGGGTACAAGAGACCCAGTACTTC.

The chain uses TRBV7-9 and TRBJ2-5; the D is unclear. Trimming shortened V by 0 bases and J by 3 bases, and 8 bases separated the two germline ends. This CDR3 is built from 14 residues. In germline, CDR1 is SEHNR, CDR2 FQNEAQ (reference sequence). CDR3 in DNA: TGTGCCAGCAGCTTAGCAGGGAAGGAAGAGACCCAGTACTTC. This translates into CASSLAGKEETQYF.

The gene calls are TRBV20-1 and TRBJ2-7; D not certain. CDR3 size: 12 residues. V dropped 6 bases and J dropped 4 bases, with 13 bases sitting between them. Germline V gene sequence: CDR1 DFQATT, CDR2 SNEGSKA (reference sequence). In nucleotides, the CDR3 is TGCAGTGCCCCGTTAGGTGGGTACGAGCAGTACTTC. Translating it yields CSAPLGGYEQYF.

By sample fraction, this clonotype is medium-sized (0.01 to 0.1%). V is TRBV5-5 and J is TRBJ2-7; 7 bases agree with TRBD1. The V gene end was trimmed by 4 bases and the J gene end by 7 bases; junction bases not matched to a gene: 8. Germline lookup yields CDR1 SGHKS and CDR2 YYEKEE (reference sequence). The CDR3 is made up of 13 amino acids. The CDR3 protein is CASSRTTGAEQYF. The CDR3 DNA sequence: TGTGCCAGCAGCCGAACTACAGGGGCAGAGCAGTACTTC.

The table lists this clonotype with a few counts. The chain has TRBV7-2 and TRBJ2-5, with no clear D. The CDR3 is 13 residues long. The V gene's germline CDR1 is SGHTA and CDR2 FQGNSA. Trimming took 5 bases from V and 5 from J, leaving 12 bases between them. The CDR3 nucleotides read TGTGCCAGCAGCCCCGGGCCTGTGGAGACCCAGTACTTC. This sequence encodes CASSPGPVETQYF.

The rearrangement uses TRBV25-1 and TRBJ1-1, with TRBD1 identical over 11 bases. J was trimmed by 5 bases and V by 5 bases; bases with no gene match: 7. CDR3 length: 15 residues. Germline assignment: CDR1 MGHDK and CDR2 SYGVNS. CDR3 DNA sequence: TGTGCCAGCAGTCCTGGGGACAGGGGGGCGACTGAAGCTTTCTTT. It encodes CASSPGDRGATEAFF. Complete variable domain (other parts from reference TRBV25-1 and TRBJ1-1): EADIYQTPRYLVIGTGKKITLECSQTMGHDKMYWYQQDPGMELHLIHYSYGVNSTEKGDLSSESTVSRIRTEHFPLTLESARPSHTSQYLCASSPGDRGATEAFFGQGTRLTVV.

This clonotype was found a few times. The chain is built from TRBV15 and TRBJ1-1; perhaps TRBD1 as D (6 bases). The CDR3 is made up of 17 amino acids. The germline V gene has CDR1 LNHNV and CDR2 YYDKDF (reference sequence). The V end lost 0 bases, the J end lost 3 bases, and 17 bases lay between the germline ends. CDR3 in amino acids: CATSRDGSGAPYTEAFF. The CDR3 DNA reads TGTGCCACCAGCAGAGATGGGTCGGGGGCGCCGTACACTGAAGCTTTCTTT.

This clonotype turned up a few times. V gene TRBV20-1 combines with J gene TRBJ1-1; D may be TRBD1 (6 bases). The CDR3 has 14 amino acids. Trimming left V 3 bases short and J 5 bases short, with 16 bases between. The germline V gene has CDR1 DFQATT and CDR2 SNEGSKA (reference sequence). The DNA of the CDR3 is TGCAGTGCTAGTCTGCAGGGGAGTTGGACTGAAGCTTTCTTT. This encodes CSASLQGSWTEAFF.

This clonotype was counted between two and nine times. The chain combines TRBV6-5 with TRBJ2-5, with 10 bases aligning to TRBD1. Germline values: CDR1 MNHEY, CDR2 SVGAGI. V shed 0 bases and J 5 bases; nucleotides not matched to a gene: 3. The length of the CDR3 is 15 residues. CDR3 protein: CASSYSGQGRETQYF. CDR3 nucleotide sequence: TGTGCCAGCAGTTACTCGGGACAGGGGAGGGAGACCCAGTACTTC.

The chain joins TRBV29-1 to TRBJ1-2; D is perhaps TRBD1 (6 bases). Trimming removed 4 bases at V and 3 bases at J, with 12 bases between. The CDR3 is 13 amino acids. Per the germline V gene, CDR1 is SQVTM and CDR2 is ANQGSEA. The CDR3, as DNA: TGCAGCGTTGTACAGGGAACTCACTATGGCTACACCTTC. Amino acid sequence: CSVVQGTHYGYTF.

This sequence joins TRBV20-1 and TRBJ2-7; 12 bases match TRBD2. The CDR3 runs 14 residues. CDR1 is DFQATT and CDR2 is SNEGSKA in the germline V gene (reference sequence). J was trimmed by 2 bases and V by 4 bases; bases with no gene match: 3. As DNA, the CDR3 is TGCAGTGCTAAATGGACTAGCGGGGCCTACGAGCAGTACTTC. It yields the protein CSAKWTSGAYEQYF.

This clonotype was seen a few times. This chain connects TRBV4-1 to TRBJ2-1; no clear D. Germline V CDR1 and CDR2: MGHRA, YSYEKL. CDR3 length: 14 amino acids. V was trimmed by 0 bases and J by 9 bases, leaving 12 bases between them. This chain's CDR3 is CASSQDGSMIEQFF. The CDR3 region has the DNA TGCGCCAGCAGCCAAGATGGGTCGATGATTGAGCAGTTCTTC.

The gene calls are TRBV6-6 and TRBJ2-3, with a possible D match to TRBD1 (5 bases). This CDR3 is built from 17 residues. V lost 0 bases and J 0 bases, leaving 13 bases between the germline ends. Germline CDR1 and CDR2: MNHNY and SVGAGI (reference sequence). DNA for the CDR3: TGTGCCAGCAGTTACTCGAGTCAGGGCGCGAGCACAGATACGCAGTATTTT. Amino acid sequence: CASSYSSQGASTDTQYF.